This T cell receptor beta chain was sequenced for a study of blood T cell repertoires in COVID-19 (TCRdb year 2020). At the level of the whole study: Samples covering the acute and convalescent phases of COVID-19 were provided by collaborators in the United States, Italy and Spain. A freely available public database, intended as a resource for researchers studying the immune response to SARS-CoV-2, is where the repertoires were released. The prospective study material was composed of cDNA or gDNA derived from T cells, B-cell-depleted T cells, or PBMCs. Sample metadata almost always included a de-identified subject ID, COVID-19 status, age in years and sex. Subjects who had been exposed to COVID-19, were actively infected with it, or had recovered from it provided the deeply sampled blood TCRbeta repertoires that made up the dataset. Where HLA class I and class II types were available, the types were taken from metadata supplied by the sample provider, not from assay-based typing. Samples came from the ongoing ImmuneRACE study (first 160 participants) plus 1,254 subjects from 6 global collaborators.

Concerning this clone: Which antigen it targets is not known. Base quality data are lacking; no much larger clone is found one base away.

On the study overall, not on this receptor specifically: The amount of clinical and demographic metadata varied by source and participant and was provided uncurated.

Each collaborating institution followed its own protocols to collect whole blood in K2EDTA tubes. Collaborator samples were shipped for TCRbeta analysis as frozen whole blood, isolated PBMCs, or DNA extracted from either sample type. CDR1 and CDR2 are drawn from the germline V gene: MDHEN, SYDVKM. V loses 8 bases of germline sequence and J loses 0 bases, and the interval between the two ends is 14 bases. From the cysteine through the phenylalanine, the CDR3 covers 15 amino acids. Of all the DNA, just the CDR3 is kept, 45 bases in frame from base 1. TCRbeta CDR3 regions were amplified from genomic DNA by means of the immunoSEQ Assay, a bias-controlled multiplex PCR. Concerning the study's data processing: The number of nucleated cells in each sample was estimated by amplification of reference gene primers within the assay. Sequence reads were collapsed and filtered to measure the absolute abundance of every unique TCRbeta CDR3 rearrangement. For each sample, productive Simpson clonality was calculated by taking the square root of Simpson's diversity index across productive rearrangements. TCRdb provides this immuneACCESS table in a form limited to in-frame rearrangements. Some clones are lacking; in checked studies, under half of them reflect an unresolved V gene, and why the rest are absent is not known. That table supplies the V and J calls and clone size; D and trimming were determined from the DNA. The sample records some 210,000 clones, 70% to 90% of which are singletons. The ten largest clones represent approximately 5.1% of the sample.

The receptor was isolated from a woman between 65 and 79 years old with active or convalescent COVID-19. The V gene is TRBV28 and the J gene is TRBJ2-1; the best D guess is TRBD2, with 5 bases matching. Sequencing was performed on peripheral blood. The CDR3 sequence is CASPSAGRSYNEQFF. DNA sequence: TGTGCCAGCCCCTCGGCGGGTCGCTCCTACAATGAGCAGTTCTTC.